One sample yielded the 25 T cell receptor beta chains listed below, sequenced in a study of shared clonotypes between healthy human individuals. Profiled with immunoSEQ multiplex PCR; TCRdb holds only in-frame clones, not every one. Of roughly 1,000,000 clones in the sample, 78% were seen once. The specimen was memory CD4+ T cells from PBMCs. Subset in this sample: CD45RA-negative fraction. The receptor source for this set is a young man in good health. Some clones in this sample may be carry-over from other donors' samples.

The chain uses TRBV7-2 and TRBJ1-5, with D possibly matching TRBD1 (5 bases). Germline values: CDR1 SGHTA, CDR2 FQGNSA. CDR3 length: 14 amino acids. Between the trimmed V and J ends, which lost 5 bases and 3 bases, there was a span of 11 bases. As DNA, the CDR3 is TGTGCCAGCAGCCTAGGGACGGTCAATCAGCCCCAGCATTTT. Its translation is CASSLGTVNQPQHF.

This clone has only a few counts. This sequence joins TRBV7-3 and TRBJ2-3; D uncertain. V was shortened by 1 base and J by 6 bases, with 5 bases between the two germline ends. Per germline, CDR1 SGHTA and CDR2 FQGTGA. The CDR3 is made up of 12 amino acids. In DNA form, the CDR3 reads TGTGCCAGCAGCTTAAAGGGCGATACGCAGTATTTT. It translates to CASSLKGDTQYF.

The CDR3 bases are TGTGCCAGCAGCTCCTTTAGGGGAGTCGTAGCCGGGGAGCTGTTTTTT. Protein: CASSSFRGVVAGELFF. This chain connects TRBV5-4 to TRBJ2-2; D may be TRBD1 or TRBD2 (5 bases each). Deletions cut 3 bases from V and 6 bases from J, with 18 bases between. CDR1 is SGHNT, CDR2 YYREEE, per germline (reference sequence). There are 16 residues in the CDR3.

The CDR3 region is CASSPALIQPQHF. For the CDR3, the DNA is TGTGCCAGCAGCCCCGCCCTAATACAGCCCCAGCATTTT. The chain links TRBV7-8 to TRBJ1-5; unclear D gene. This CDR3 region has 13 residues. Trimming removed 5 bases at V and 7 bases at J, with 12 bases between. Germline CDR1 and CDR2: SGHVS and FQNEAQ.

This chain uses TRBV6-4 with TRBJ2-1; 11 bases agree with TRBD2. This CDR3 region has 15 residues. Per germline, CDR1 MRHNA and CDR2 SNTAGT. The V and J ends lost 8 bases and 7 bases, in that order; junction bases with no gene match: 10. CDR3 nucleotide sequence: TGTGCCAGCTCATTACTAGCGGGAGTGATGAATGAGCAGTTCTTC. This encodes CASSLLAGVMNEQFF.

The V and J genes are TRBV5-1 and TRBJ2-4, with 10 bases matching TRBD1. Germline assignment: CDR1 SGHRS and CDR2 YFSETQ. After removal of 4 bases from V and 8 bases from J, the junction contained 9 bases not matched to a gene. CDR3 length: 15 amino acids. The CDR3 DNA sequence: TGCGCCAGCAGCACCAGACAGGGGGCAGGGGACATTCAGTACTTC. This encodes CASSTRQGAGDIQYF.

V usage is TRBV7-3 and J usage is TRBJ2-1; D is undetermined. V dropped 1 base and J dropped 7 bases, with 8 bases sitting between them. The CDR3 is 13 residues long. Germline V gene lookup returns CDR1 SGHTA and CDR2 FQGTGA. The CDR3: CASSLMSRNEQFF. Here the CDR3 DNA reads TGTGCCAGCAGCTTAATGTCCAGGAATGAGCAGTTCTTC.

The J gene is TRBJ2-3, the V gene TRBV19; D is possibly TRBD2 (6 bases). CDR1 and CDR2 (germline): LNHDA, SQIVND (reference sequence). This CDR3 has 15 amino acids. V was clipped by 7 bases and J by 2 bases, with 16 bases between them. CDR3 sequence: CASTRGTSYTDTQYF. As DNA, the CDR3 is TGTGCCAGTACCCGGGGGACTTCATACACAGATACGCAGTATTTT. The full variable domain, rest sourced from reference TRBV19 and TRBJ2-3, is DGGITQSPKYLFRKEGQNVTLSCEQNLNHDAMYWYRQDPGQGLRLIYYSQIVNDFQKGDIAEGYSVSREKKESFPLTVTSAQKNPTAFYLCASTRGTSYTDTQYFGPGTRLTVL.

The rearrangement joins TRBV28 to TRBJ2-7; D gene ambiguous. Looked up from germline, CDR1 is MDHEN and CDR2 is SYDVKM. Trimming shortened V by 4 bases and J by 2 bases, and 15 bases separated the two germline ends. The CDR3 runs 15 residues. The CDR3 bases are TGTGCCAGCAGTTCCGATCCCCGGGCAGCCTACGAGCAGTACTTC. It yields the protein CASSSDPRAAYEQYF.

This clone occurred once. This chain uses TRBV11-2 with TRBJ2-2; possibly TRBD1 or TRBD2 for D (7 bases each). The V gene lost 5 bases and the J gene lost 0 bases, with 13 bases spanning the gap. The germline V gene encodes CDR1 SGHAT and CDR2 FQNNGV. The CDR3 has 16 amino acids. For the CDR3, the DNA is TGTGCCAGCAGCCCCCAGGGGGGGGCGAACACCGGGGAGCTGTTTTTT. Protein sequence: CASSPQGGANTGELFF.

This clone appeared a few times. The chain links TRBV4-2 to TRBJ2-3, with D unresolved. The CDR3 runs 17 residues. V gave up 3 bases and J gave up 0 bases, with 16 bases separating them. Germline CDR1 and CDR2: LGHNA and YNFKEQ. CDR3 sequence reads: CASSHGGRKGSTDTQYF. DNA of the CDR3: TGTGCCAGCAGCCACGGTGGACGGAAAGGTAGCACAGATACGCAGTATTTT.

Only one count was recorded for this clone. The chain combines TRBV6-5 with TRBJ2-5; D perhaps matches TRBD2 (6 bases). The assigned J gene may be wrong: the sequence end matches TRBJ2-7 better. CDR3 length equals 14 residues. Germline V gene sequence: CDR1 MNHEY, CDR2 SVGAGI. The CDR3 sequence is CASSYRSGVYEQYF. CDR3 bases: TGTGCCAGCAGTTACAGGTCGGGAGTCTACGAGCAGTACTTC.

On this clone: This sample also contains other DNA sequences that code for the same CDR3. CDR3 in DNA: TGCGCCAGCAGCTTTGCCTACGAGCAGTACTTC. Encoded protein: CASSFAYEQYF. The chain carries TRBV5-1 and TRBJ2-7; D gene uncertain. This CDR3 comprises 11 residues. Trimming shortened V by 2 bases and J by 2 bases, and 2 bases separated the two germline ends. The germline gives CDR1 SGHRS, CDR2 YFSETQ.

The chain couples TRBV28 to TRBJ2-4; the D gene is possibly TRBD1 (6 bases). Trimming pared 5 bases from V and 4 bases from J, leaving 12 bases between. The CDR3 has 14 amino acids. From germline, CDR1 is MDHEN and CDR2 SYDVKM. For the CDR3, the DNA is TGTGCCAGCAGTCTGGGGGCGATGAAAAACATTCAGTACTTC. It translates to CASSLGAMKNIQYF.

The chain combines TRBV11-2 with TRBJ2-3, with 7 positions matching TRBD2. Germline V gene data show CDR1 as SGHAT and CDR2 as FQNNGV. The V segment lost 4 bases and the J segment 3 bases; nucleotides outside the gene matches: 7. The CDR3 is 15 amino acids. In nucleotides, the CDR3 is TGTGCCAGCAGCTATTACAGCGGGATGACAGATACGCAGTATTTT. Encoded protein: CASSYYSGMTDTQYF.

This chain links TRBV9 with TRBJ2-7; TRBD1 might be the D (5 bases). Germline loops: CDR1 SGDLS, CDR2 YYNGEE. The V end lost 0 bases, the J end lost 6 bases, and 10 bases lay between the germline ends. The CDR3 runs 13 residues. This CDR3 reads CASSVDLGREQYF. The CDR3 DNA sequence: TGTGCCAGCAGCGTAGACTTGGGGCGCGAGCAGTACTTC.

The genes are TRBV27 and TRBJ2-2, with TRBD1 matching 9 bases. The CDR3 is 16 amino acids. Germline lookup yields CDR1 MNHEY and CDR2 SMNVEV (reference sequence). J gave up 4 bases and V 7 bases, and 10 bases lay outside the gene matches. In nucleotides, the CDR3 is TGTGCCAGCACCGCGGGACAGGGAAGGGGCACCGGGGAGCTGTTTTTT. Residues: CASTAGQGRGTGELFF.

The gene calls are TRBV29-1 and TRBJ2-3; D not certain. Deletions cut 4 bases from V and 3 bases from J, with 11 bases between. The CDR3 runs 13 residues. Germline V gene data show CDR1 as SQVTM and CDR2 as ANQGSEA. Written as DNA, the CDR3 is TGCAGCGTTGTAGGGCCGATTACAGATACGCAGTATTTT. As protein: CSVVGPITDTQYF.

This chain joins TRBV19 and TRBJ1-3; D is uncertain. The germline CDR1 and CDR2 sequences are LNHDA and SQIVND (reference sequence). The germline V and J ends were trimmed by 6 bases and 1 base, with 13 bases remaining between them. The CDR3 spans 15 residues. The CDR3 spells CASRDPTLSGNTIYF. Written as DNA, the CDR3 is TGTGCCAGTAGGGATCCTACCCTTTCTGGAAACACCATATATTTT. Full variable domain (outside the CDR3, taken from reference TRBV19 and TRBJ1-3): DGGITQSPKYLFRKEGQNVTLSCEQNLNHDAMYWYRQDPGQGLRLIYYSQIVNDFQKGDIAEGYSVSREKKESFPLTVTSAQKNPTAFYLCASRDPTLSGNTIYFGEGSWLTVV.

This clone came up once. This sequence joins TRBV7-3 and TRBJ2-1; D is tentatively TRBD1 or TRBD2 (6 bases each). Germline V gives CDR1 SGHTA, CDR2 FQGTGA. This CDR3 contains 15 residues. The V end lost 1 base, the J end lost 7 bases, and 14 bases lay between the germline ends. The DNA of the CDR3 is TGTGCCAGCAGCTTAAACTTGGGGGGCTTGAATGAGCAGTTCTTC. It is translated as CASSLNLGGLNEQFF.

This clone came up a few times. This sequence joins TRBV11-2 and TRBJ2-1, with TRBD2 matching over 11 bases. The germline V gene encodes CDR1 SGHAT and CDR2 FQNNGV. J gave up 10 bases and V 3 bases, and 8 bases lay outside the gene matches. The CDR3 has 15 residues. The CDR3 region is CASSFLASGRREQFF. CDR3 bases: TGTGCCAGCAGCTTCCTGGCTAGCGGGAGGAGGGAGCAGTTCTTC.

The count of this clone is one. The CDR3 spells CASSSGTSGRSTYEQYF. CDR3 sequence (DNA): TGTGCCAGCAGCTCCGGGACTAGCGGGAGATCCACCTACGAGCAGTACTTC. This sequence joins TRBV5-4 and TRBJ2-7; 14 bases fit TRBD2. This CDR3 is built from 17 residues. Losses at the gene ends were 3 bases for V and 2 bases for J; bases not matched to a gene: 7. Germline-derived CDR1 and CDR2 are SGHNT and YYREEE (reference sequence).

The chain employs TRBV28 and TRBJ1-5; no clear D gene. Looked up from germline, CDR1 is MDHEN and CDR2 is SYDVKM. This CDR3 is built from 16 residues. V lost 1 base to trimming and J lost 2 bases, with 12 bases between them. The DNA of the CDR3 is TGTGCCAGCAGTTTATTCAAGAGTTTGGGCAATCAGCCCCAGCATTTT. It is translated as CASSLFKSLGNQPQHF.

There are many counts of this clone. The chain recombines TRBV10-3 with TRBJ1-1, with D uncertain. The CDR3 is made up of 13 amino acids. The germline gives CDR1 ENHRY, CDR2 SYGVKD. Trimming cost V 8 bases and J 0 bases, with 10 bases left between them. The CDR3 spells CAIGPGLNTEAFF. CDR3 bases: TGTGCCATCGGACCAGGTCTGAACACTGAAGCTTTCTTT.

The chain joins TRBV18 to TRBJ2-7, with D possibly being TRBD1 (5 bases). Germline loops: CDR1 KGHSH, CDR2 LQKENI. This CDR3 is built from 15 residues. V was clipped by 1 base and J by 4 bases, with 14 bases between them. This CDR3 is CASSPLPSQEYEQYF. CDR3 DNA sequence: TGTGCCAGCTCACCACTCCCTTCACAGGAGTACGAGCAGTACTTC.